The rows below give T cell receptor beta chains drawn from one sample of a study of cytomegalovirus exposure and HLA in healthy donors. Generated by immunoSEQ multiplex PCR, the TCRdb table keeps only in-frame clones and is missing some. The sample includes some 170,000 clones, 81% of them seen just once. Specimen: PBMCs. These receptor sequences come from a woman under 30 in good health and CMV-seropositive. Both conserved end residues are part of each CDR3. Fields, in order: J gene, clone size, D gene, V gene, CDR3 protein, CDR3 DNA. The D gene is left open where the match is weak. Size values are once, few and many counts, or a class for expanded clones, and some rows have none.

TRBJ2-5	few	.	TRBV2	CARRGSTLQTQYF	TGTGCCAGAAGGGGGTCCACCCTTCAGACCCAGTACTTC
TRBJ1-1	.	TRBD1	TRBV6-6	CASSRLQGQAFF	TGTGCCAGCAGTCGACTACAGGGGCAGGCTTTCTTT
TRBJ1-5	.	.	TRBV10-3	CAISESPGAQHF	TGTGCCATCAGTGAGTCTCCAGGGGCCCAGCATTTT
TRBJ1-5	.	.	TRBV19	CASSIADSNQPQHF	TGTGCCAGTAGTATAGCAGATAGCAATCAGCCCCAGCATTTT
TRBJ2-7	.	TRBD1	TRBV6-5	CASSPDRDHEQYF	TGTGCCAGCAGCCCAGACAGGGACCACGAGCAGTACTTC
TRBJ1-1	.	TRBD1	TRBV14	CASSQDRGTGSSSEAFF	TGTGCCAGCAGCCAAGATAGGGGGACAGGGTCGTCCTCGGAAGCTTTCTTT
TRBJ2-3	.	TRBD1	TRBV5-4	CASSLATGGSTDTQYF	TGTGCCAGCAGCTTGGCGACAGGGGGGAGCACAGATACGCAGTATTTT
TRBJ1-1	.	TRBD1	TRBV19	CASSIRDRGIMNTEAFF	TGTGCCAGTAGTATCCGGGACAGGGGGATCATGAACACTGAAGCTTTCTTT
TRBJ1-2	.	TRBD1	TRBV6-5	CASSSPGQGANYGYTF	TGTGCCAGCAGTTCCCCCGGACAGGGGGCCAACTATGGCTACACCTTC
TRBJ2-1	once	.	TRBV15	CATSRDRIQTARGGPPPNEQFF	TGTGCCACCAGCAGAGATCGTATTCAAACTGCCAGGGGTGGTCCACCACCCAATGAGCAGTTCTTC
TRBJ2-3	few	TRBD2	TRBV6-6	CASSRGLAGTDTQYF	TGTGCCAGCAGCCGAGGACTAGCCGGCACAGATACGCAGTATTTT
TRBJ2-3	.	TRBD2	TRBV5-1	CASTPLDGGGADTQYF	TGCGCCAGCACCCCCTTGGATGGCGGGGGGGCAGATACGCAGTATTTT
TRBJ2-7	.	.	TRBV18	CASSPRAIDAYEQYF	TGTGCCAGCTCACCACGGGCTATCGACGCCTACGAGCAGTACTTC
TRBJ1-5	.	.	TRBV7-9	CASSLDGGAAQPQHF	TGTGCCAGCAGCTTAGATGGTGGGGCCGCTCAGCCCCAGCATTTT
TRBJ1-4	.	.	TRBV7-9	CASSSQGSDEKLFF	TGTGCCAGCAGTTCTCAGGGTTCGGATGAAAAACTGTTTTTT
TRBJ2-3	.	.	TRBV11-3	CASSFTMTGSTDTQYF	TGTGCCAGCAGCTTCACTATGACCGGGAGCACAGATACGCAGTATTTT
TRBJ1-1	.	.	TRBV5-1	CASSLSPGNTEAFF	TGCGCCAGCAGCTTGTCGCCGGGGAACACTGAAGCTTTCTTT
TRBJ2-1	.	TRBD2	TRBV15	CATSRLAIVRSGGTYNEQFF	TGTGCCACCAGCAGACTCGCTATCGTCAGGAGCGGGGGAACCTACAATGAGCAGTTCTTC
TRBJ1-4	.	.	TRBV28	CATIGGTNEKLFF	TGTGCCACCATCGGGGGTACTAATGAAAAACTGTTTTTT
TRBJ2-7	.	TRBD1	TRBV29-1	CSVEAGTGVGEQYF	TGCAGCGTTGAAGCCGGGACAGGGGTGGGTGAGCAGTACTTC
TRBJ1-1	once	TRBD1	TRBV18	CASSPNRDRRNTEAFF	TGTGCCAGCTCACCGAACCGGGACAGGAGAAACACTGAAGCTTTCTTT
TRBJ2-7	.	.	TRBV7-8	CASSSDSRPGHF	TGTGCCAGCAGCTCCGATTCGAGGCCAGGGCACTTC
TRBJ2-2	once	.	TRBV11-2	CASRKGVAGLATGELFF	TGTGCCAGCAGAAAAGGAGTCGCGGGGTTGGCCACCGGGGAGCTGTTTTTT
TRBJ1-1	once	TRBD1	TRBV7-8	CASSTRQGKVTEAFF	TGTGCCAGCAGCACCCGACAGGGAAAGGTCACTGAAGCTTTCTTT
TRBJ1-6	.	.	TRBV7-9	CSSSHGIRDSPLHF	TGTTCCAGCAGCCACGGGATAAGGGATTCACCCCTCCACTTT
TRBJ2-2	.	.	TRBV7-3	CASSLNRVGELFF	TGTGCCAGCAGCTTAAACAGGGTCGGGGAGCTGTTTTTT
TRBJ1-2	once	.	TRBV7-9	CASRRTQVFDGYTF	TGTGCCAGCAGACGCACTCAGGTATTCGATGGCTACACCTTC
TRBJ1-6	.	TRBD1	TRBV7-9	CASSFDRANSPLHF	TGTGCCAGCAGCTTCGACAGGGCCAATTCACCCCTCCACTTT
TRBJ1-1	.	TRBD1	TRBV7-6	CASSLRQGMNTEAFF	TGTGCCAGCAGCCTTCGACAGGGGATGAACACTGAAGCTTTCTTT
TRBJ2-3	.	TRBD1	TRBV6-4	CASSDSQGGTDTQYF	TGTGCCAGCAGTGACTCACAGGGGGGCACAGATACGCAGTATTTT
TRBJ1-2	.	TRBD1	TRBV7-9	CASSLDAGTVNGYTF	TGTGCCAGCAGCTTAGACGCCGGGACAGTTAATGGCTACACCTTC
TRBJ1-6	.	TRBD1	TRBV18	CASSPRIRDRASNSPLHF	TGTGCCAGCTCCCCCCGTATCCGGGACAGGGCTTCTAATTCACCCCTCCACTTT
TRBJ1-2	.	.	TRBV6-5	CASSYSLGQGRGGYTF	TGTGCCAGCAGTTACTCCCTGGGGCAGGGGAGAGGAGGCTACACCTTC
TRBJ1-2	.	.	TRBV5-1	CASSLDRLGGYTF	TGCGCCAGCAGCTTGGACAGACTAGGGGGCTACACCTTC